A single sample gave rise to the 18 T cell receptor beta chains below, sequenced in a study of blood T cell repertoires in COVID-19. Sequenced by immunoSEQ multiplex PCR; TCRdb stores in-frame clones only, minus some. This sample has roughly 38,000 clones, with about 88% found just once. The sample consisted of peripheral blood. These receptors all come from a man aged 50-60 years in a cohort sampled during active COVID-19.

The chain combines TRBV7-6 with TRBJ2-2; D is perhaps TRBD1 (6 bases). The germline CDR1 and CDR2 sequences are SGHVS and FNYEAQ. Trimming shortened V by 2 bases and J by 0 bases, and 13 bases separated the two germline ends. CDR3 length: 17 amino acids. CDR3 amino acids: CASSLQGPYANTGELFF. CDR3 DNA: TGTGCCAGCAGCTTACAGGGGCCTTACGCGAACACCGGGGAGCTGTTTTTT.

This chain joins TRBV6-5 and TRBJ1-6; D gene ambiguous. The CDR3 covers 16 residues. Trimming stripped 0 bases from V and 9 bases from J, with 15 bases between. From germline, CDR1 is MNHEY and CDR2 SVGAGI. This chain's CDR3 is CASSYSVRQASSPLHF. The CDR3 DNA sequence: TGTGCCAGCAGTTACTCAGTCCGTCAGGCAAGTTCACCCCTCCACTTT.

This sequence joins TRBV6-2 or TRBV6-3 and TRBJ1-1, with TRBD1 identical over 11 bases. The V gene's germline CDR1 is MNHEY and CDR2 SVGEGT. Trimming removed 2 bases from V and 3 bases from J; junction bases left unmatched: 5. This CDR3 region has 16 residues. In DNA form, the CDR3 reads TGTGCCAGCAGTTACCGGGACAGGGGGTCGGACACTGAAGCTTTCTTT. It yields the protein CASSYRDRGSDTEAFF.

This chain connects TRBV18 to TRBJ2-1; possible D gene TRBD1, 6 bases. Between the trimmed V and J ends, which lost 2 bases and 4 bases, there was a span of 12 bases. In germline, CDR1 is KGHSH, CDR2 LQKENI. The CDR3 contains 15 residues. The CDR3 DNA reads TGTGCCAGCTCACCAGCCCGAGGACAGTACAATGAGCAGTTCTTC. Protein sequence: CASSPARGQYNEQFF.

Only one count was recorded for this clone. The chain is built from TRBV19 and TRBJ2-7; 8 nucleotides line up with TRBD1. Trimming cost V 1 base and J 7 bases; bases outside gene matches: 6. The V gene's germline CDR1 is LNHDA and CDR2 SQIVND (reference sequence). The CDR3 sequence is 14 residues long. CDR3 sequence: CASSIGTGFGEQYF. The CDR3 nucleotides are TGTGCCAGTAGTATAGGGACAGGGTTTGGTGAGCAGTACTTC. Based on the CDR3 plus reference TRBV19 and TRBJ2-7, the full variable domain is DGGITQSPKYLFRKEGQNVTLSCEQNLNHDAMYWYRQDPGQGLRLIYYSQIVNDFQKGDIAEGYSVSREKKESFPLTVTSAQKNPTAFYLCASSIGTGFGEQYFGPGTRLTVT.

The rearrangement joins TRBV30 to TRBJ2-3; possibly TRBD2 for D (5 bases). Trimming took off 1 base at V and 4 bases at J, with 15 bases between the two ends. This CDR3 spans 15 amino acids. Germline V CDR1 and CDR2: GTSNPN, SVGIG (reference sequence). CDR3 sequence (DNA): TGTGCCTGGAGTGCTAGAGGGCCGAGGGCAGATACGCAGTATTTT. Protein product: CAWSARGPRADTQYF.

The CDR3 sequence: CAWSRQEVYEAFF. DNA of the CDR3: TGTGCCTGGAGTAGGCAGGAGGTCTATGAAGCTTTCTTT. The chain joins TRBV30 to TRBJ1-1; D unclear. The CDR3 covers 13 residues. From germline, CDR1 is GTSNPN and CDR2 SVGIG (reference sequence). Trimming left V 2 bases short and J 7 bases short, with 14 bases between.

V usage is TRBV7-2 and J usage is TRBJ2-3, with D perhaps TRBD1 (6 bases). CDR3 length equals 16 residues. V was pared by 1 base and J by 4 bases, with 15 bases between. Germline loops: CDR1 SGHTA, CDR2 FQGNSA. CDR3 protein: CASSLGNRAGSDTQYF. In nucleotides, the CDR3 is TGTGCCAGCAGCTTAGGAAACAGGGCGGGTTCAGATACGCAGTATTTT.

This clone appeared a single time. The chain combines TRBV4-1 with TRBJ1-3; 8 bases are shared with TRBD1. J gave up 8 bases and V 1 base, and 4 bases lay outside the gene matches. Germline CDR1 and CDR2: MGHRA and YSYEKL. The CDR3 extends over 14 amino acids. As DNA, the CDR3 is TGCGCCAGCAGCCAAGCGGACAGGGACCACACCATATATTTT. Residues: CASSQADRDHTIYF.

About this clone itself: Germline is not matched at one junction end, which may reflect a read error. The chain recombines TRBV30 with TRBJ1-3; D gene unclear. The CDR3 contains 11 residues. Germline values: CDR1 GTSNPN, CDR2 SVGIG (reference sequence). The CDR3 DNA is TGTGCGTGGACCGGTGGAAACACCATATATTTT. It is translated as CAWTGGNTIYF.

The chain combines TRBV10-3 with TRBJ1-1, with D perhaps TRBD1 (5 bases). Trimming cost V 0 bases and J 1 base, with 6 bases left between them. The CDR3 loop spans 14 amino acids. Germline V gene lookup returns CDR1 ENHRY and CDR2 SYGVKD. CDR3 sequence: CAISESTGNTEAFF. For the CDR3, the DNA is TGTGCCATCAGTGAGTCTACAGGGAACACTGAAGCTTTCTTT.

This chain uses TRBV9 with TRBJ2-3; TRBD2 aligns across 14 bases. Germline loops: CDR1 SGDLS, CDR2 YYNGEE. Trimming cost V 7 bases and J 3 bases; bases outside gene matches: 7. The CDR3 runs 16 residues. The CDR3, as DNA: TGTGCCAGCGCCCTCCGGACTAGCGGGGGGACAGATACGCAGTATTTT. Translated: CASALRTSGGTDTQYF.

V gene TRBV7-3 combines with J gene TRBJ2-3; 13 positions agree with TRBD2. V shed 5 bases and J 4 bases; nucleotides not matched to a gene: 6. Germline V CDR1 and CDR2: SGHTA, FQGTGA. This CDR3 is built from 16 residues. CDR3 region: CASSLGTSGAPDTQYF. DNA for the CDR3: TGTGCCAGCAGCCTCGGGACTAGCGGGGCCCCAGATACGCAGTATTTT.

V usage is TRBV27 and J usage is TRBJ2-5; 8 bases fit TRBD1. The J segment lost 4 bases and the V segment lost 0 bases, leaving 1 base of the junction unmatched. The length of the CDR3 is 14 residues. Germline values: CDR1 MNHEY, CDR2 SMNVEV (reference sequence). CDR3 sequence: CASSLSTGVETQYF. The DNA of the CDR3 is TGTGCCAGCAGTTTATCGACAGGGGTAGAGACCCAGTACTTC.

The chain recombines TRBV3-1 (or the pseudogene TRBV3-2) with TRBJ2-1; weak D call: TRBD1 (6 bases). The CDR3 extends over 13 amino acids. V dropped 5 bases and J dropped 9 bases, with 14 bases sitting between them. Germline V gene lookup returns CDR1 LGHDT and CDR2 YNNKEL (reference sequence). CDR3 bases: TGTGCCAGCAGCGGCAACAGGGTGGGTGAGCAGTTCTTC. Translation: CASSGNRVGEQFF.

This chain joins TRBV27 and TRBJ2-3; 9 bases fit TRBD2. Looked up from germline, CDR1 is MNHEY and CDR2 is SMNVEV (reference sequence). Germline trimming cut 6 bases from V and 6 bases from J; bases unmatched to any gene: 10. This CDR3 comprises 15 residues. CDR3 protein: CASSAQGLALDTQYF. CDR3 coding DNA: TGTGCCAGCAGCGCGCAGGGACTAGCTCTGGATACGCAGTATTTT.

The J gene is TRBJ1-2, the V gene TRBV30, with D perhaps TRBD1 (5 bases). This CDR3 is built from 13 residues. V dropped 4 bases and J dropped 1 base, with 10 bases sitting between them. Germline V gene sequence: CDR1 GTSNPN, CDR2 SVGIG (reference sequence). CDR3 nucleotide sequence: TGTGCCTGGAACGGGGGGGGTAACTATGGCTACACCTTC. Its translation is CAWNGGGNYGYTF.

V usage is TRBV28 and J usage is TRBJ2-1, with 13 positions matching TRBD2. The CDR3 has 15 residues. V dropped 3 bases and J dropped 4; count of bases not matched to a gene: 0. CDR1 and CDR2 from the germline V gene are MDHEN and SYDVKM. CDR3 residues: CASSLTSGGYNEQFF. CDR3 in DNA: TGTGCCAGCAGTTTGACTAGCGGGGGGTACAATGAGCAGTTCTTC.